The 8 T cell receptor beta chains listed next were all sequenced from one sample in a study of T cell responses to AZD1222 COVID-19 vaccine. Method: immunoSEQ multiplex PCR; TCRdb's copy keeps in-frame clones and lacks some. The top ten clones hold 15% to 20% of a sample with around 100,000 clones, roughly 84% of them seen once. Here the sequenced sample was peripheral blood, taken on day 0 of AZD1222 vaccination. The receptor source for this set is an adult in good health.

This chain joins TRBV5-1 and TRBJ2-4, with D possibly TRBD2 on 5 matching bases. The CDR3 is 14 residues long. Germline V gene lookup returns CDR1 SGHRS and CDR2 YFSETQ. The V gene lost 10 bases and the J gene lost 0 bases, with 14 bases spanning the gap. The CDR3 region has the DNA TGCGCCTCCTACCGGGGTCTAGCCAAAAACATTCAGTACTTC. Translation: CASYRGLAKNIQYF.

The chain uses TRBV2 and TRBJ1-4; 7 bases map to TRBD1. The junction had 7 bases not matched to a gene; V was cut back by 5 bases and J by 7 bases. Germline CDR1 and CDR2: SNHLY and FYNNEI. The CDR3 consists of 14 residues. CDR3 coding DNA: TGTGCCAGCAGTTTCTTGCGACAGGGTGAAAAACTGTTTTTT. As protein: CASSFLRQGEKLFF.

This chain connects TRBV10-3 to TRBJ1-2, with D tentatively TRBD1 (6 bases). In germline, CDR1 is ENHRY, CDR2 SYGVKD. V lost 8 bases and J 6 bases, leaving 22 bases between the germline ends. The CDR3 is 15 residues long. The DNA for the CDR3 is TGTGCCATCCCCGCCGGGAGAGGGGGAAGCGATGGCTACACCTTC. Its protein is CAIPAGRGGSDGYTF.

This clone was detected once. This chain joins TRBV19 and TRBJ1-2, with D maybe TRBD1 (6 bases). V gave up 7 bases and J gave up 4 bases, with 19 bases separating them. The CDR3 runs 15 residues. Germline V gene sequence: CDR1 LNHDA, CDR2 SQIVND (reference sequence). CDR3 coding DNA: TGTGCCAGTATCCCGATACAGGGAGCTCTCTATGGCTACACCTTC. Its translation is CASIPIQGALYGYTF. The variable domain in full, completed from reference TRBV19 and TRBJ1-2, reads DGGITQSPKYLFRKEGQNVTLSCEQNLNHDAMYWYRQDPGQGLRLIYYSQIVNDFQKGDIAEGYSVSREKKESFPLTVTSAQKNPTAFYLCASIPIQGALYGYTFGSGTRLTVV.

The rearrangement uses TRBV30 and TRBJ2-7; TRBD2 matches 13 bases. This CDR3 comprises 15 residues. The V gene's germline CDR1 is GTSNPN and CDR2 SVGIG (reference sequence). V shed 4 bases and J 6 bases; nucleotides not matched to a gene: 9. Written as DNA, the CDR3 is TGTGCCTGGACCCCCGGACTAGCGGGAGTAAGCGAGCAGTACTTC. It translates to CAWTPGLAGVSEQYF. The full variable domain, in which reference TRBV30 and TRBJ2-7 provide the parts outside the CDR3, is SQTIHQWPATLVQPVGSPLSLECTVEGTSNPNLYWYRQAAGRGLQLLFYSVGIGQISSEVPQNLSASRPQDRQFILSSKKLLLSDSGFYLCAWTPGLAGVSEQYFGPGTRLTVT.

This chain links TRBV5-6 with TRBJ2-7, with D tentatively TRBD2 (6 bases). This CDR3 comprises 15 residues. Trimming left V 0 bases short and J 0 bases short, with 10 bases between. CDR1 is SGHDT, CDR2 YYEEEE, per germline. The CDR3 is CASSLGSGSSYEQYF. The CDR3 bases are TGTGCCAGCAGCTTGGGTAGCGGCTCCTCCTACGAGCAGTACTTC.

V is TRBV11-2 and J is TRBJ2-7; D perhaps matches TRBD1 (5 bases). V was trimmed by 3 bases and J by 1 base, leaving 10 bases between them. Germline CDR1 and CDR2: SGHAT and FQNNGV. This CDR3 spans 14 amino acids. The CDR3 DNA follows: TGTGCCAGCAGCTTGTCTGACAGTTCCTACGAGCAGTACTTC. Residues: CASSLSDSSYEQYF. Filled out from reference TRBV11-2 and TRBJ2-7, the complete variable domain reads EAGVAQSPRYKIIEKRQSVAFWCNPISGHATLYWYQQILGQGPKLLIQFQNNGVVDDSQLPKDRFSAERLKGVDSTLKIQPAKLEDSAVYLCASSLSDSSYEQYFGPGTRLTVT.

This chain connects TRBV28 to TRBJ1-5, with 9 bases lining up with TRBD1. Losses at the gene ends were 5 bases for V and 6 bases for J; bases not matched to a gene: 11. The CDR3 length is 16 residues. Germline-derived CDR1 and CDR2 are MDHEN and SYDVKM. CDR3 in amino acids: CASSPPDRGIRQPQHF. DNA of the CDR3: TGTGCCAGCAGTCCCCCCGACAGGGGGATTCGTCAGCCCCAGCATTTT.